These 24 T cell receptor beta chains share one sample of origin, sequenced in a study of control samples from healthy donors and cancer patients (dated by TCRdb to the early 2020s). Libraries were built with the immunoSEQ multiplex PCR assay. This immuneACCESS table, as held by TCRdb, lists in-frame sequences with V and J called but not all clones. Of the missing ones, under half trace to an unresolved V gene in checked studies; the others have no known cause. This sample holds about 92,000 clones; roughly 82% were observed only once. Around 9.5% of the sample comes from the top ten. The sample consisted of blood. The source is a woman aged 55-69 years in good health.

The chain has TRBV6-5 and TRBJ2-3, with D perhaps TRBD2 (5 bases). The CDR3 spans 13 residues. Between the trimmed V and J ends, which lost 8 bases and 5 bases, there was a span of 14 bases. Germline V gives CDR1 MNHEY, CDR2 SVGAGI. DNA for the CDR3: TGTGCCAGCGGCCCGAGGGTGGTAGATACGCAGTATTTT. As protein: CASGPRVVDTQYF.

CDR3 DNA sequence: TGTGCCAGCAGCGTCCGACAGGTGAACACTGAAGCTTTCTTT. Amino acids: CASSVRQVNTEAFF. The genes are TRBV9 and TRBJ1-1, with D perhaps TRBD1 (6 bases). V was cut by 2 bases and J by 0 bases, with 8 bases left in between. The germline V gene encodes CDR1 SGDLS and CDR2 YYNGEE. The CDR3 has 14 amino acids.

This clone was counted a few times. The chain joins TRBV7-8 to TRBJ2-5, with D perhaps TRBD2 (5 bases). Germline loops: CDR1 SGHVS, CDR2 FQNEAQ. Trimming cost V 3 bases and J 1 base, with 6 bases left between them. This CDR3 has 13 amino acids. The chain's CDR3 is CASSLGSQETQYF. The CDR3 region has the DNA TGTGCCAGCAGCTTGGGGAGCCAAGAGACCCAGTACTTC.

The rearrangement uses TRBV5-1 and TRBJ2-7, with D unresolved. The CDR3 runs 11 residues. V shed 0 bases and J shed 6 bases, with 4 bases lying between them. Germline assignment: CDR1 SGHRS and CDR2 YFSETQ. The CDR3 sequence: CASSLGPEQYF. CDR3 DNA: TGCGCCAGCAGCTTGGGACCCGAGCAGTACTTC.

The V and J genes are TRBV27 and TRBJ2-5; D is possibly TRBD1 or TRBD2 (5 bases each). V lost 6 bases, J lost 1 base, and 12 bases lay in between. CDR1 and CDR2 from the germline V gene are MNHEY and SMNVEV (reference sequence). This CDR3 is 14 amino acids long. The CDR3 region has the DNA TGTGCCAGCAGGCCACTAGGGGTCCAAGAGACCCAGTACTTC. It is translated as CASRPLGVQETQYF.

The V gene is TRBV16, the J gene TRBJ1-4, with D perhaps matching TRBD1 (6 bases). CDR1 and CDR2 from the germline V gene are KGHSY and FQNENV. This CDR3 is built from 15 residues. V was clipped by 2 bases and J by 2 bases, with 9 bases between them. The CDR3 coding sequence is TGTGCCAGCAGCCAACCAGGGGCTACTAATGAAAAACTGTTTTTT. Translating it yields CASSQPGATNEKLFF.

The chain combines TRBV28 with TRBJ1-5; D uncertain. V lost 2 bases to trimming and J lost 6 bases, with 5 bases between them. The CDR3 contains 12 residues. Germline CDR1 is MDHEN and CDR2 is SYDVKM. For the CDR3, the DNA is TGTGCCAGCAGTTTAGGTTCTCAGCCCCAGCATTTT. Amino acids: CASSLGSQPQHF.

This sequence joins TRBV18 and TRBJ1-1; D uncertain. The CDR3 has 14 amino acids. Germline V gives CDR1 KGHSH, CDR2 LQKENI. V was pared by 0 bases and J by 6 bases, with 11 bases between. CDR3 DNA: TGTGCCAGCTCACCACCCGTAGGGCGGGCTGAAGCTTTCTTT. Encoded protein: CASSPPVGRAEAFF.

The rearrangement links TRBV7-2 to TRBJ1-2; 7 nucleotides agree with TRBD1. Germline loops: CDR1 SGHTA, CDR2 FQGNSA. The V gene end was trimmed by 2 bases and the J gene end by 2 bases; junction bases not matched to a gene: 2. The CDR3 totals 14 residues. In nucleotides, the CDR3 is TGTGCCAGCAGCTTACAGGGGGGGAACTATGGCTACACCTTC. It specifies CASSLQGGNYGYTF.

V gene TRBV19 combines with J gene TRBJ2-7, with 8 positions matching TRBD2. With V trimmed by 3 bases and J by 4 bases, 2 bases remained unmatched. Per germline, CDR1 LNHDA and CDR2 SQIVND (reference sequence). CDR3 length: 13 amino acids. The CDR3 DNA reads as TGTGCCAGTAGTATCCAGCGGGAGTACGAGCAGTACTTC. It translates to CASSIQREYEQYF.

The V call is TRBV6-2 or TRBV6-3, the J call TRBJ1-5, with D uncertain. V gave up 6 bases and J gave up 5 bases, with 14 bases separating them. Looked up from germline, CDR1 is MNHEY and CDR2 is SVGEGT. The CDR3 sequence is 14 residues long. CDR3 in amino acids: CASSKGGNYQPQHF. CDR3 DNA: TGTGCCAGCAGCAAGGGCGGGAATTATCAGCCCCAGCATTTT.

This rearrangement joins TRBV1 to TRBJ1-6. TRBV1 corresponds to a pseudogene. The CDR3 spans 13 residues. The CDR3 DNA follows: TGCACCAGCAGCCAGACACGGTTGGAGGCCCTCCACTTT. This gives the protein CTSSQTRLEALHF.

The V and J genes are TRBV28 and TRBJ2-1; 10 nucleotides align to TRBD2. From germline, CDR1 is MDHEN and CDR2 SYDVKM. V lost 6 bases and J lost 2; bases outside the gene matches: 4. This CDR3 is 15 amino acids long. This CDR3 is CASRPSGRAYNEQFF. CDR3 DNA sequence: TGTGCCAGCAGACCGAGCGGGAGGGCCTACAATGAGCAGTTCTTC.

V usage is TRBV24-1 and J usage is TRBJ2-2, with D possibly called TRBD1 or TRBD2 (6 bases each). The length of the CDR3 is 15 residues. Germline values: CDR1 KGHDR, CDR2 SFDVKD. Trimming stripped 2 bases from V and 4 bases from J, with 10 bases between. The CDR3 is CATSDSRGRTGELFF. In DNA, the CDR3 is TGTGCCACCAGTGATTCCCGGGGGCGCACCGGGGAGCTGTTTTTT.

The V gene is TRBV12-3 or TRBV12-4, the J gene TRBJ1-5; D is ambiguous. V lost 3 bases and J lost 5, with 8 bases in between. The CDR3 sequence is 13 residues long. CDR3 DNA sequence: TGTGCCAGCAGTTTTGTGGAGCATCAGCCCCAGCATTTT. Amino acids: CASSFVEHQPQHF.

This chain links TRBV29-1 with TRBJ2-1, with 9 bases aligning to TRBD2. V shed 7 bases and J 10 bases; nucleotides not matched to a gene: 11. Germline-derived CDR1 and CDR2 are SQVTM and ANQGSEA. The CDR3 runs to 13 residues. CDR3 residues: CSADGAGGREQFF. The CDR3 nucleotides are TGCAGCGCCGACGGGGCGGGGGGGCGAGAGCAGTTCTTC.

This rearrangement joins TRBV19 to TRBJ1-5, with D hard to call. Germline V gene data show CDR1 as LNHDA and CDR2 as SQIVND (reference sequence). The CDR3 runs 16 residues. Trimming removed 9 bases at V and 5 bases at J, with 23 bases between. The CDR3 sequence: CASQRSLPSPDQPQHF. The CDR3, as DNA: TGTGCCAGCCAGAGAAGTCTACCATCCCCTGATCAGCCCCAGCATTTT.

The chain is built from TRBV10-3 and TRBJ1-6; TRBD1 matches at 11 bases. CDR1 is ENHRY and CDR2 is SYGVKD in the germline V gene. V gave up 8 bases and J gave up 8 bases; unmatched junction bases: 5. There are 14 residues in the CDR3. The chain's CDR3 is CAIGGTGGDSPLHF. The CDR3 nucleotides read TGTGCCATCGGTGGGACAGGGGGGGATTCACCCCTCCACTTT.

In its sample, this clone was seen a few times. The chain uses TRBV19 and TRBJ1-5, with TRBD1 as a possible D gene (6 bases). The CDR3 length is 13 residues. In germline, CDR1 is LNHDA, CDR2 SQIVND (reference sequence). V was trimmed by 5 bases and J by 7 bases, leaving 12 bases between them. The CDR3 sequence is CASSLGAEQPQHF. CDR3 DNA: TGTGCCAGTAGTTTGGGGGCCGAACAGCCCCAGCATTTT.

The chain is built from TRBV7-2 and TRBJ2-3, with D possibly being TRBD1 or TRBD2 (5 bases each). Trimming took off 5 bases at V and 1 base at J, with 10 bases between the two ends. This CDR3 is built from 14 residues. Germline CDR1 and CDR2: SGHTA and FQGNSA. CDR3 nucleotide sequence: TGTGCCAGCAGCCTTCTGGGGGGCACAGATACGCAGTATTTT. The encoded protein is CASSLLGGTDTQYF.

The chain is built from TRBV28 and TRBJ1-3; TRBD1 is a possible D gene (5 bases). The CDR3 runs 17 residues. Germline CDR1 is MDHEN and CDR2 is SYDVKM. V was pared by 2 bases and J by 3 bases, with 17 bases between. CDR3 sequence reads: CASSLLGGAGSGNTIYF. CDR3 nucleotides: TGTGCCAGCAGTTTACTTGGTGGGGCAGGGAGTGGAAACACCATATATTTT.

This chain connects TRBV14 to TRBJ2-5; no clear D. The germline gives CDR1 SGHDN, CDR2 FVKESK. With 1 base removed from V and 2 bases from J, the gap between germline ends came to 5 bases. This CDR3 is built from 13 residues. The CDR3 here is CASSQGIQETQYF. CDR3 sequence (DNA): TGTGCCAGCAGCCAAGGAATACAAGAGACCCAGTACTTC.

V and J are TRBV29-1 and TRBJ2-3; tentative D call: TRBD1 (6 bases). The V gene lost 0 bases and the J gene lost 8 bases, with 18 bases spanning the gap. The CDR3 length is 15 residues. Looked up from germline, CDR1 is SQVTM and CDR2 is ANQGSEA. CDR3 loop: CSVEDLNREGVTQYF. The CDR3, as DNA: TGCAGCGTTGAAGATTTAAACAGGGAAGGTGTTACGCAGTATTTT.

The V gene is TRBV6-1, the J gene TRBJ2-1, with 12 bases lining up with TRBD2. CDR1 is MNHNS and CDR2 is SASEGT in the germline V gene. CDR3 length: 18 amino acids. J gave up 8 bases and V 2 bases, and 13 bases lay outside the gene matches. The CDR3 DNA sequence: TGTGCCAGCAGTGAATTTCGGCTAGCGGGAGGGCCTCCCGATGAGCAGTTCTTC. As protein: CASSEFRLAGGPPDEQFF.